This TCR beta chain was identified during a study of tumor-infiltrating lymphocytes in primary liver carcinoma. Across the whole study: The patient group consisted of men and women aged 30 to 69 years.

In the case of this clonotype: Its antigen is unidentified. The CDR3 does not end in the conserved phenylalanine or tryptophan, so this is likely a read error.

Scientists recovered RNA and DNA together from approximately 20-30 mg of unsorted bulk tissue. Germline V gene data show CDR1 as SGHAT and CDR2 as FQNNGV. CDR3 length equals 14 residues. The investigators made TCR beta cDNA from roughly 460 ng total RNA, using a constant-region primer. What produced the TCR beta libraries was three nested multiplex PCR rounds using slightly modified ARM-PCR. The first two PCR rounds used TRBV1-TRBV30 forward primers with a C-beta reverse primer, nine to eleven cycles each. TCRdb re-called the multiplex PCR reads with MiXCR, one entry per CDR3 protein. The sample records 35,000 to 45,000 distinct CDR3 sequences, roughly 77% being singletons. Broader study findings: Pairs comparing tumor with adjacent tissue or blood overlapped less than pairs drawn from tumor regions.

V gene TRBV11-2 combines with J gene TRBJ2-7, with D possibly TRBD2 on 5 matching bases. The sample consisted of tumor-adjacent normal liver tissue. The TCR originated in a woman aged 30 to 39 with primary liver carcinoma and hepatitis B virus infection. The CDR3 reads CASSLTQDYYVQYL. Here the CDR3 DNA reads TGTGCCAGCAGCCTTACCCAAGACTACTACGTGCAGTACCTC.